Each of the 31 T cell receptor beta chains below was sequenced from the same sample in a study of blood T cell repertoires in COVID-19. Sequencing used immunoSEQ multiplex PCR; TCRdb keeps in-frame clones, though not all of them. The repertoire has 190,000 or so clones, roughly 80% of them found once; the top ten carry approximately 15%. What was sequenced was peripheral blood. Every receptor here comes from a man over 45 who had recovered from COVID-19.

This sequence joins TRBV19 and TRBJ2-3, with 8 bases lining up with TRBD2. V was pared by 2 bases and J by 1 base, with 5 bases of the junction left unmatched. CDR3 length: 16 amino acids. Germline V gene sequence: CDR1 LNHDA, CDR2 SQIVND (reference sequence). The CDR3 loop reads CASSIFGAGGTDTQYF. In nucleotides, the CDR3 is TGTGCCAGTAGTATATTCGGAGCGGGGGGCACAGATACGCAGTATTTT.

The gene calls are TRBV23-1 and TRBJ2-2, with a tentative D call TRBD1 (5 bases). TRBV23-1 is an ORF, and what it does is uncertain. The CDR3 loop spans 15 amino acids. V lost 6 bases to trimming and J lost 6 bases, with 17 bases between them. CDR3 sequence (DNA): TGCGCCAGCAGCCAAAGGGGTTTTGGAGCCGGGGAGCTGTTTTTT. Its translation is CASSQRGFGAGELFF.

This chain links TRBV9 with TRBJ2-1; 11 bases are a match to TRBD2. CDR3 length: 14 amino acids. Germline CDR1 is SGDLS and CDR2 is YYNGEE. J was trimmed by 7 bases and V by 4 bases; bases with no gene match: 4. The CDR3 protein is CASSISGRGNEQFF. CDR3 coding DNA: TGTGCCAGCAGCATTAGCGGGAGGGGAAATGAGCAGTTCTTC.

This clone was seen a handful of times. The V and J genes are TRBV7-9 and TRBJ2-7; possibly TRBD1 for D (6 bases). The germline V and J ends were trimmed by 7 bases and 1 base, with 17 bases remaining between them. Germline loops: CDR1 SEHNR, CDR2 FQNEAQ (reference sequence). The CDR3 covers 15 residues. The CDR3 sequence: CASTPGGQPSYEQYF. In DNA form, the CDR3 reads TGTGCCAGCACCCCTGGCGGACAGCCATCCTACGAGCAGTACTTC.

This clone was seen just once. The chain uses TRBV28 and TRBJ1-4, with 8 nucleotides matching TRBD1. The V segment lost 4 bases and the J segment 8 bases; nucleotides outside the gene matches: 12. This CDR3 region has 16 residues. The germline V gene has CDR1 MDHEN and CDR2 SYDVKM. CDR3 residues: CASSSPRTGWGEKLFF. CDR3 coding DNA: TGTGCCAGCAGTTCACCGAGGACAGGGTGGGGAGAAAAACTGTTTTTT.

The gene calls are TRBV15 and TRBJ1-2; TRBD1 matches at 7 bases. J gave up 0 bases and V 3 bases, and 1 base lay outside the gene matches. Germline CDR1 and CDR2: LNHNV and YYDKDF (reference sequence). This CDR3 spans 14 amino acids. The CDR3 nucleotides read TGTGCCACCAGCAGGGGACAGCCTAACTATGGCTACACCTTC. This sequence encodes CATSRGQPNYGYTF.

V is TRBV23-1 and J is TRBJ2-7; no definite D call. TRBV23-1 is classed as an ORF, of uncertain function. This CDR3 has 13 residues. V shed 4 bases and J shed 3 bases, with 10 bases lying between them. The chain's CDR3 is CASSRTSRYEQYF. Here the CDR3 DNA reads TGCGCCAGCAGTCGAACTTCACGCTACGAGCAGTACTTC.

This chain uses TRBV4-1 with TRBJ2-5, with 10 bases that match TRBD2. CDR3 length: 17 amino acids. Germline V gene lookup returns CDR1 MGHRA and CDR2 YSYEKL. V shed 0 bases and J 5 bases; nucleotides not matched to a gene: 9. The CDR3 loop reads CASSQDRSSGRGETQYF. The CDR3 coding sequence is TGCGCCAGCAGCCAAGATCGTTCCAGCGGGAGGGGGGAGACCCAGTACTTC.

J is TRBJ2-2 and V is TRBV11-3; 8 bases map to TRBD1. J gave up 5 bases and V 3 bases, and 2 bases lay outside the gene matches. The CDR3 has 14 residues. Looked up from germline, CDR1 is SGHNT and CDR2 is YENEEA. The CDR3 is CASSFRQGTGELFF. The DNA of the CDR3 is TGTGCCAGCAGCTTCCGACAGGGGACCGGGGAGCTGTTTTTT.

The chain uses TRBV28 and TRBJ2-1; 12 nucleotides line up with TRBD2. The CDR3 contains 19 residues. CDR1 is MDHEN and CDR2 is SYDVKM in the germline V gene. J was trimmed by 2 bases and V by 3 bases; bases with no gene match: 11. In nucleotides, the CDR3 is TGTGCCAGCAGTTTCACCGGGACTAGCGGGCAAAGAACCTACAATGAGCAGTTCTTC. Translating it yields CASSFTGTSGQRTYNEQFF. Combining the CDR3 with reference TRBV28 and TRBJ2-1 gives the whole variable domain DVKVTQSSRYLVKRTGEKVFLECVQDMDHENMFWYRQDPGLGLRLIYFSYDVKMKEKGDIPEGYSVSREKKERFSLILESASTNQTSMYLCASSFTGTSGQRTYNEQFFGPGTRLTVL.

The J gene is TRBJ1-1, the V gene TRBV28; 9 bases align to TRBD1. The CDR3 consists of 15 residues. V lost 6 bases and J lost 11; bases outside the gene matches: 16. The germline V gene encodes CDR1 MDHEN and CDR2 SYDVKM. The CDR3 spells CASSPTGTGIVGAFF. The CDR3 nucleotides read TGTGCCAGCAGCCCTACCGGGACAGGGATAGTAGGGGCTTTCTTT.

This rearrangement joins TRBV7-2 to TRBJ2-5; 7 bases are a match to TRBD2. The trim removed 3 bases at V and 1 base at J, leaving 17 bases unmatched. There are 19 residues in the CDR3. The germline V gene encodes CDR1 SGHTA and CDR2 FQGNSA. Here the CDR3 DNA reads TGTGCCAGCAGCTTTCGGTCTATAGGTAGAGCGGGGTCCCAAGAGACCCAGTACTTC. This encodes CASSFRSIGRAGSQETQYF.

This rearrangement joins TRBV10-3 to TRBJ2-3; D possibly corresponds to TRBD1 (6 bases). V dropped 0 bases and J dropped 3 bases, with 16 bases sitting between them. Germline V gene lookup returns CDR1 ENHRY and CDR2 SYGVKD. The length of the CDR3 is 17 residues. The CDR3 bases are TGTGCCATCAGTGAGTCGGGGGCGGGCCGAAGGACAGATACGCAGTATTTT. Its translation: CAISESGAGRRTDTQYF.

The chain combines TRBV7-2 with TRBJ2-3, with 7 bases aligning to TRBD1. The CDR3 covers 16 residues. From germline, CDR1 is SGHTA and CDR2 FQGNSA. V lost 3 bases to trimming and J lost 3 bases; unmatched junction nucleotides: 9. Here the CDR3 DNA reads TGTGCCAGCAGCTTTGGACGAGGGGGCGATACAGATACGCAGTATTTT. Translated, it gives CASSFGRGGDTDTQYF.

The V and J genes are TRBV3-1 (or the pseudogene TRBV3-2) and TRBJ2-3, with 9 bases identical to TRBD2. Per the germline V gene, CDR1 is LGHDT and CDR2 is YNNKEL (reference sequence). Trimming removed 2 bases from V and 2 bases from J; junction bases left unmatched: 11. This CDR3 has 18 amino acids. CDR3 sequence (DNA): TGTGCCAGCAGCCAATCTAGGTTGTCTAGCGGGATCACAGATACGCAGTATTTT. Residues: CASSQSRLSSGITDTQYF.

This chain joins TRBV5-5 and TRBJ2-2, with D unclear. The V gene lost 0 bases and the J gene lost 7 bases, with 7 bases spanning the gap. Germline lookup yields CDR1 SGHKS and CDR2 YYEKEE (reference sequence). The CDR3 contains 13 residues. The CDR3 loop is CASSLGSNGELFF. The CDR3 DNA reads TGTGCCAGCAGCTTGGGATCTAACGGGGAGCTGTTTTTT. Filled out from reference TRBV5-5 and TRBJ2-2, the complete variable domain reads DAGVTQSPTHLIKTRGQQVTLRCSPISGHKSVSWYQQVLGQGPQFIFQYYEKEERGRGNFPDRFSARQFPNYSSELNVNALLLGDSALYLCASSLGSNGELFFGEGSRLTVL.

The V call is TRBV11-2, the J call TRBJ2-1; D is ambiguous. V lost 8 bases and J lost 6, with 14 bases in between. This CDR3 contains 13 residues. The germline V gene encodes CDR1 SGHAT and CDR2 FQNNGV. The DNA of the CDR3 is TGTGCCAGCGCGATGGCTAGTATCAATGAGCAGTTCTTC. Translated: CASAMASINEQFF.

The V call is TRBV18, the J call TRBJ2-1, with 9 positions matching TRBD2. V lost 1 base, J lost 7 bases, and 14 bases stayed unmatched. This CDR3 has 18 residues. CDR1 and CDR2 (germline): KGHSH, LQKENI. The CDR3 loop is CASSPQSSSGKNLNEQFF. The CDR3 DNA reads TGTGCCAGCTCACCACAGAGCTCTAGCGGGAAAAACTTAAATGAGCAGTTCTTC.

The chain links TRBV15 to TRBJ2-7; 11 bases line up with TRBD1. The CDR3 has 14 residues. J was trimmed by 7 bases and V by 4 bases; bases with no gene match: 6. Germline CDR1 LNHNV, CDR2 YYDKDF (reference sequence). The CDR3 bases are TGTGCCACCAGCACCGGGACAGGGGGGTGGGAGCAGTACTTC. Its protein product is CATSTGTGGWEQYF.

The genes are TRBV30 and TRBJ1-3; the D is unclear. CDR3 length equals 13 residues. Trimming shortened V by 1 base and J by 7 bases, and 11 bases separated the two germline ends. The germline V gene has CDR1 GTSNPN and CDR2 SVGIG (reference sequence). CDR3 nucleotides: TGTGCCTGGAGTGACAGCCAGTGGAACACCATATATTTT. Translated: CAWSDSQWNTIYF.

This chain uses TRBV7-6 with TRBJ2-3; 7 bases fit TRBD2. Germline CDR1 SGHVS, CDR2 FNYEAQ. V shed 1 base, J shed 4 bases, and the junction held 5 bases outside the gene matches. This CDR3 has 15 residues. The CDR3 here is CASSLVAGVADTQYF. The CDR3 nucleotides are TGTGCCAGCAGCTTAGTGGCGGGAGTGGCAGATACGCAGTATTTT.

This chain links TRBV28 with TRBJ1-5; D gene ambiguous. The V end lost 3 bases, the J end lost 5 bases, and 11 bases lay between the germline ends. The CDR3 runs to 14 residues. CDR1 is MDHEN and CDR2 is SYDVKM in the germline V gene. CDR3 DNA sequence: TGTGCCAGCAGTTTTGCCCAGGTTTATCAGCCCCAGCATTTT. Translation: CASSFAQVYQPQHF.

V and J are TRBV5-1 and TRBJ2-6; 7 bases agree with TRBD1. J lost 0 bases, V lost 4 bases, and 13 bases had no gene match. Germline V gene data show CDR1 as SGHRS and CDR2 as YFSETQ. This CDR3 is built from 19 residues. The CDR3 reads CASSLGAAGGISGANVLTF. The CDR3, as DNA: TGCGCCAGCAGCCTGGGGGCGGCAGGGGGAATCTCTGGGGCCAACGTCCTGACTTTC.

The chain has TRBV30 and TRBJ1-4; D is uncertain. This CDR3 contains 12 residues. Between the trimmed V and J ends, which lost 2 bases and 8 bases, there was a span of 9 bases. CDR1 GTSNPN and CDR2 SVGIG come from the germline V gene (reference sequence). CDR3 sequence: CAWSLTSEKLFF. The CDR3 DNA sequence: TGTGCCTGGAGTCTAACCTCGGAAAAACTGTTTTTT. The variable domain in full, with the rest retrieved from reference TRBV30 and TRBJ1-4, is SQTIHQWPATLVQPVGSPLSLECTVEGTSNPNLYWYRQAAGRGLQLLFYSVGIGQISSEVPQNLSASRPQDRQFILSSKKLLLSDSGFYLCAWSLTSEKLFFGSGTQLSVL.

The chain uses TRBV3-1 (or the pseudogene TRBV3-2) and TRBJ2-7; a possible D gene is TRBD2 (5 bases). Trimming pared 0 bases from V and 2 bases from J, leaving 11 bases between. The CDR3 length is 15 residues. The V gene's germline CDR1 is LGHDT and CDR2 YNNKEL (reference sequence). The CDR3 loop is CASSQDISVPYEQYF. CDR3 nucleotide sequence: TGTGCCAGCAGCCAAGACATTAGCGTCCCCTACGAGCAGTACTTC.

The sample holds one count of this clone. The chain combines TRBV25-1 with TRBJ2-7; perhaps TRBD2 as D (6 bases). Trimming stripped 8 bases from V and 3 bases from J, with 14 bases between. CDR1 is MGHDK, CDR2 SYGVNS, per germline. The CDR3 covers 13 residues. CDR3 region: CASEDYAYYEQYF. Here the CDR3 DNA reads TGTGCCAGCGAGGACTACGCCTACTACGAGCAGTACTTC.

The rearrangement links TRBV29-1 to TRBJ1-3; 7 positions match TRBD1. The CDR3 runs 15 residues. Germline V gene sequence: CDR1 SQVTM, CDR2 ANQGSEA. V shed 7 bases, J shed 0 bases, and the junction held 9 bases outside the gene matches. CDR3 amino acids: CSGSRQGYSGNTIYF. Here the CDR3 DNA reads TGCAGCGGTTCCCGACAGGGTTACTCTGGAAACACCATATATTTT.

This clone was counted a few times. The V gene is TRBV6-1, the J gene TRBJ2-3, with D maybe TRBD1 (6 bases). The CDR3 length is 16 residues. The V end lost 4 bases, the J end lost 6 bases, and 20 bases lay between the germline ends. Germline lookup yields CDR1 MNHNS and CDR2 SASEGT. CDR3 region: CASSAAHNRVLDTQYF. The CDR3 region has the DNA TGTGCCAGCAGTGCGGCTCATAACAGGGTTCTGGATACGCAGTATTTT.

V usage is TRBV10-3 and J usage is TRBJ2-7, with 7 bases identical to TRBD2. The CDR3 extends over 13 amino acids. V was pared by 8 bases and J by 0 bases, with 4 bases of the junction left unmatched. The germline gives CDR1 ENHRY, CDR2 SYGVKD. The CDR3 loop reads CAILAVDSYEQYF. DNA for the CDR3: TGTGCCATCCTAGCGGTTGACTCCTACGAGCAGTACTTC.

This clone has a single count. This chain joins TRBV19 and TRBJ1-6; D ambiguous. The CDR3 is 14 residues long. Germline V gives CDR1 LNHDA, CDR2 SQIVND (reference sequence). Trimming stripped 3 bases from V and 2 bases from J, with 5 bases between. The CDR3 region is CASSIAAYNSPLHF. As DNA, the CDR3 is TGTGCCAGTAGTATCGCGGCCTATAATTCACCCCTCCACTTT.

The chain is built from TRBV7-3 and TRBJ2-7; TRBD2 aligns across 11 bases. Germline CDR1 reads SGHTA; CDR2 reads FQGTGA. V lost 3 bases to trimming and J lost 1 base; unmatched junction nucleotides: 14. CDR3 length equals 19 residues. CDR3 protein: CASSFVGGVGLAASYEQYF. The CDR3 DNA reads TGTGCCAGCAGCTTCGTCGGGGGTGTGGGACTAGCGGCTTCCTACGAGCAGTACTTC. Complete variable domain (other parts from reference TRBV7-3 and TRBJ2-7): GAGVSQTPSNKVTEKGKYVELRCDPISGHTALYWYRQSLGQGPEFLIYFQGTGAADDSGLPNDRFFAVRPEGSVSTLKIQRTERGDSAVYLCASSFVGGVGLAASYEQYFGPGTRLTVT.